The 20 T cell receptor beta chains below come from one sample, sequenced in a study of blood T cell repertoires in COVID-19. Here immunoSEQ multiplex PCR was the method, and the copy in TCRdb shows in-frame clones only, minus some. The sample comprises a few hundred thousand clones, 88% of which are singletons, and about 1.2% rests with the top ten. Material: PBMCs or T cells enriched from blood (not recorded which). The receptors derive from a woman younger than 35 who had recovered from COVID-19.

The V gene is TRBV6-2 or TRBV6-3, the J gene TRBJ2-2; TRBD1 aligns across 7 bases. CDR1 and CDR2 (germline): MNHEY, SVGEGT. Trimming removed 1 base from V and 3 bases from J; junction bases left unmatched: 14. CDR3 length: 19 amino acids. The CDR3: CASSYLTNRGALDTGELFF. CDR3 sequence (DNA): TGTGCCAGCAGTTACTTAACAAACAGGGGAGCTCTGGACACCGGGGAGCTGTTTTTT.

V and J are TRBV9 and TRBJ1-2; D perhaps matches TRBD1 (5 bases). V was shortened by 3 bases and J by 2 bases, with 5 bases between the two germline ends. Germline CDR1 SGDLS, CDR2 YYNGEE. The CDR3 totals 12 residues. CDR3 DNA sequence: TGTGCCAGCAGCGCAGGGAACTATGGCTACACCTTC. It yields the protein CASSAGNYGYTF.

This clone was picked up one time. This chain connects TRBV4-3 to TRBJ1-4, with no clear D. This CDR3 is 18 amino acids long. In germline, CDR1 is LGHNA, CDR2 YSLEER. Trimming pared 0 bases from V and 3 bases from J, leaving 17 bases between. This CDR3 is CASSQDLTDWVANEKLFF. The CDR3, as DNA: TGCGCCAGCAGCCAAGATTTGACTGACTGGGTGGCTAATGAAAAACTGTTTTTT.

CDR3 sequence (DNA): TGTGCCAGCAGCCAACGTGTACACCCCACAGATACGCAGTATTTT. Its translation is CASSQRVHPTDTQYF. This chain links TRBV11-2 with TRBJ2-3; D gene ambiguous. The germline gives CDR1 SGHAT, CDR2 FQNNGV. CDR3 length equals 15 residues. V lost 5 bases, J lost 2 bases, and 14 bases lay in between.

V usage is TRBV4-2 and J usage is TRBJ1-3; TRBD1 aligns across 7 bases. The CDR3 is made up of 17 amino acids. V lost 1 base to trimming and J lost 0 bases; unmatched junction nucleotides: 6. Germline CDR1 and CDR2: LGHNA and YNFKEQ. Here the CDR3 DNA reads TGTGCCAGCAGCCAAGGAGGGACAGTCAGCTCTGGAAACACCATATATTTT. This codes for CASSQGGTVSSGNTIYF.

The V gene is TRBV2, the J gene TRBJ1-4; tentatively, D is TRBD1 (6 bases). CDR1 SNHLY and CDR2 FYNNEI come from the germline V gene. With 3 bases removed from V and 4 bases from J, the gap between germline ends came to 21 bases. This CDR3 spans 18 amino acids. The CDR3 DNA is TGTGCCAGCAGTGACGGAGACAGGCCGGATAGGGGTAATGAAAAACTGTTTTTT. Its protein product is CASSDGDRPDRGNEKLFF. The whole variable domain, filled in from reference TRBV2 and TRBJ1-4, reads EPEVTQTPSHQVTQMGQEVILRCVPISNHLYFYWYRQILGQKVEFLVSFYNNEISEKSEIFDDQFSVERPDGSNFTLKIRSTKLEDSAMYFCASSDGDRPDRGNEKLFFGSGTQLSVL.

This clone appeared a few times. V is TRBV7-2 and J is TRBJ1-3; D not resolved. V lost 1 base to trimming and J lost 0 bases, with 10 bases between them. This CDR3 region has 16 residues. In germline, CDR1 is SGHTA, CDR2 FQGNSA. The DNA of the CDR3 is TGTGCCAGCAGCTTAGTGATGGAGAACTCTGGAAACACCATATATTTT. It translates to CASSLVMENSGNTIYF. Full variable domain (rest looked up from reference TRBV7-2 and TRBJ1-3): GAGVSQSPSNKVTEKGKDVELRCDPISGHTALYWYRQSLGQGLEFLIYFQGNSAPDKSGLPSDRFSAERTGGSVSTLTIQRTQQEDSAVYLCASSLVMENSGNTIYFGEGSWLTVV.

V gene TRBV11-1 combines with J gene TRBJ2-2; the D gene is possibly TRBD1 (5 bases). The germline V gene encodes CDR1 SGHAT and CDR2 FQDESV (reference sequence). V lost 1 base and J 4 bases, leaving 13 bases between the germline ends. The CDR3 has 16 amino acids. This chain's CDR3 is CASSLVGQGGTGELFF. The CDR3 DNA sequence: TGTGCCAGCAGCTTAGTAGGTCAGGGCGGCACCGGGGAGCTGTTTTTT.

The V call is TRBV30, the J call TRBJ1-6, with TRBD1 matching 10 bases. The CDR3 spans 15 residues. Germline-derived CDR1 and CDR2 are GTSNPN and SVGIG (reference sequence). V lost 3 bases to trimming and J lost 7 bases; unmatched junction nucleotides: 6. The CDR3 DNA is TGTGCCTGGAGGGACAGGGGGAAGGAGAATTCACCCCTCCACTTT. Translated, it gives CAWRDRGKENSPLHF.

V and J are TRBV5-1 and TRBJ1-4; 10 bases fit TRBD1. The trim removed 4 bases at V and 0 bases at J, leaving 9 bases unmatched. Germline V gene lookup returns CDR1 SGHRS and CDR2 YFSETQ. The CDR3 totals 18 residues. The DNA for the CDR3 is TGCGCCAGCAGCCTCAGGACAGGGGGAGGTCCAACTAATGAAAAACTGTTTTTT. Translation gives CASSLRTGGGPTNEKLFF. Using reference TRBV5-1 and TRBJ1-4 for the parts outside the CDR3, the full variable domain is KAGVTQTPRYLIKTRGQQVTLSCSPISGHRSVSWYQQTPGQGLQFLFEYFSETQRNKGNFPGRFSGRQFSNSRSEMNVSTLELGDSALYLCASSLRTGGGPTNEKLFFGSGTQLSVL.

The chain recombines TRBV25-1 with TRBJ1-2; perhaps TRBD1 as D (5 bases). V dropped 4 bases and J dropped 4 bases, with 16 bases sitting between them. The CDR3 totals 15 residues. Germline V gives CDR1 MGHDK, CDR2 SYGVNS. In nucleotides, the CDR3 is TGTGCCAGCAGTGTTAAAGTGGGGGGTCTCTATGGCTACACCTTC. Amino acid sequence: CASSVKVGGLYGYTF.

This clone has just a few counts. The chain carries TRBV28 and TRBJ2-1; 9 bases match TRBD2. V lost 6 bases and J lost 7; bases outside the gene matches: 10. Germline V CDR1 and CDR2: MDHEN, SYDVKM. The CDR3 sequence is 15 residues long. The CDR3 sequence: CASSSGGQGRNEQFF. In DNA, the CDR3 is TGTGCCAGCAGCAGCGGGGGGCAAGGGAGGAATGAGCAGTTCTTC.

This clone was counted a single time. The chain carries TRBV7-3 and TRBJ1-5, with a possible D match to TRBD1 (5 bases). The CDR3 extends over 13 amino acids. Germline V gives CDR1 SGHTA, CDR2 FQGTGA. Deletions cut 3 bases from V and 6 bases from J, with 9 bases between. The CDR3 region has the DNA TGTGCCAGCAGCTTTCAGGGTGGTCAGCCCCAGCATTTT. This gives the protein CASSFQGGQPQHF.

V gene TRBV6-2 or TRBV6-3 combines with J gene TRBJ2-7, with 9 positions matching TRBD2. The ends lost 0 bases at V and 6 bases at J; junction bases unmatched: 3. The CDR3 spans 14 residues. Germline assignment: CDR1 MNHEY and CDR2 SVGEGT. CDR3 in amino acids: CASSYSMTSGEQYF. CDR3 nucleotides: TGTGCCAGCAGTTACTCTATGACTAGCGGCGAGCAGTACTTC.

Here the CDR3 DNA reads TGTGCCAGCAGCGCTGGCAGGCCTCCCTACGAGCAGTACTTC. Residues: CASSAGRPPYEQYF. The chain links TRBV28 to TRBJ2-7; D remains unclear. Trimming stripped 6 bases from V and 2 bases from J, with 14 bases between. This CDR3 is built from 14 residues. CDR1 and CDR2 from the germline V gene are MDHEN and SYDVKM.

This sequence joins TRBV6-2 or TRBV6-3 and TRBJ1-1; maybe TRBD1 (6 bases). Germline CDR1 MNHEY, CDR2 SVGEGT. CDR3 length: 13 residues. V lost 6 bases and J 4 bases, leaving 12 bases between the germline ends. DNA of the CDR3: TGTGCCAGCAGCTCAGGGGCTTTCACTGAAGCTTTCTTT. Protein sequence: CASSSGAFTEAFF.

This sequence joins TRBV9 and TRBJ1-2, with a tentative D call TRBD1 (6 bases). V dropped 0 bases and J dropped 7 bases, with 13 bases sitting between them. The CDR3 spans 14 residues. CDR1 and CDR2 (germline): SGDLS, YYNGEE. This CDR3 is CASSVGTGSGGYTF. CDR3 coding DNA: TGTGCCAGCAGCGTAGGAACAGGGTCTGGTGGCTACACCTTC.

The chain combines TRBV7-8 with TRBJ2-1, with D possibly matching TRBD2 (7 bases). The CDR3 contains 15 residues. Germline values: CDR1 SGHVS, CDR2 FQNEAQ. Trimming took 10 bases from V and 2 from J, leaving 18 bases between them. The CDR3 loop reads CATDYRAGAYNEQFF. CDR3 sequence (DNA): TGTGCCACCGATTACAGGGCGGGGGCCTACAATGAGCAGTTCTTC.

The rearrangement uses TRBV2 and TRBJ2-5; 7 bases map to TRBD2. The junction had 7 bases not matched to a gene; V was cut back by 7 bases and J by 5 bases. CDR1 and CDR2 from the germline V gene are SNHLY and FYNNEI. The CDR3 has 13 residues. The CDR3 DNA is TGTGCCAGCACCGGACTAGGAAGGGAGACCCAGTACTTC. It is translated as CASTGLGRETQYF. The full variable domain, in which reference TRBV2 and TRBJ2-5 provide the parts outside the CDR3, is EPEVTQTPSHQVTQMGQEVILRCVPISNHLYFYWYRQILGQKVEFLVSFYNNEISEKSEIFDDQFSVERPDGSNFTLKIRSTKLEDSAMYFCASTGLGRETQYFGPGTRLLVL.

V and J are TRBV7-6 and TRBJ2-2, with a weak D call TRBD1 (6 bases). Germline loops: CDR1 SGHVS, CDR2 FNYEAQ. The CDR3 sequence is 16 residues long. Trimming removed 1 base at V and 3 bases at J, with 12 bases between. Here the CDR3 DNA reads TGTGCCAGCAGCTTAGGGCCAGGGGCGGACACCGGGGAGCTGTTTTTT. Translated, it gives CASSLGPGADTGELFF.